Listed below are T cell receptor beta chains from one sample, sequenced in a study of blood T cell repertoires in COVID-19. Assay used: immunoSEQ multiplex PCR; TCRdb lists only in-frame clones, some missing. The sample lists 200,000 to 250,000 clones, 80% to 90% seen once, with approximately 3% in the top ten. Sequenced input: PBMCs or T cells enriched from blood (not recorded which). These receptors all stem from a woman between 45 and 60 years old in a cohort exposed to, infected with or recovered from COVID-19 (not recorded which). Each CDR3 is given with its conserved first and last residue. D genes are given only for firm matches. Only some rows state a clone size, as once, few, many or a class for expanded clones.

j_call: TRBJ1-2; clone_size: .; v_call: TRBV28; d_call: TRBD1; cdr3_nt: TGTGCCAGCAGTCCGCTCGACAGGGGTTCTGGCTACACCTTC; cdr3_aa: CASSPLDRGSGYTF
j_call: TRBJ2-7; clone_size: few; v_call: TRBV27; d_call: TRBD1; cdr3_nt: TGTGCCAGCAGCTACACGACAGGGGCCTACGAGCAGTACTTC; cdr3_aa: CASSYTTGAYEQYF
j_call: TRBJ2-3; clone_size: .; v_call: TRBV27; d_call: .; cdr3_nt: TGTGCCAGCATGGGAGGAGATACGCAGTATTTT; cdr3_aa: CASMGGDTQYF
j_call: TRBJ2-2; clone_size: .; v_call: TRBV4-3; d_call: .; cdr3_nt: TGCGCCAGCAGCCTACTTATGAACACCGGGGAGCTGTTTTTT; cdr3_aa: CASSLLMNTGELFF
j_call: TRBJ2-3; clone_size: .; v_call: TRBV9; d_call: TRBD1; cdr3_nt: TGTGCCAGCAGCTCCGACCGGGACAGATACACAGATACGCAGTATTTT; cdr3_aa: CASSSDRDRYTDTQYF
j_call: TRBJ1-5; clone_size: .; v_call: TRBV10-3; d_call: .; cdr3_nt: TGTGCCAGGCCTGGGAGGTTTGGGCAGCCCCAGCATTTT; cdr3_aa: CARPGRFGQPQHF
j_call: TRBJ2-5; clone_size: .; v_call: TRBV5-1; d_call: .; cdr3_nt: TGCGCCAGCAGCTTGATGGGCGCGGGAGAGACCCAGTACTTC; cdr3_aa: CASSLMGAGETQYF
j_call: TRBJ2-7; clone_size: .; v_call: TRBV5-1; d_call: TRBD1; cdr3_nt: TGCGCCAGCAGCATAACCGGGACAGGCTCCTACGAGCAGTACTTC; cdr3_aa: CASSITGTGSYEQYF
j_call: TRBJ2-3; clone_size: .; v_call: TRBV6-5; d_call: .; cdr3_nt: TGTGCCAGCAGTTACCTCCAGACTAGCACAGATACGCAGTATTTT; cdr3_aa: CASSYLQTSTDTQYF
j_call: TRBJ2-1; clone_size: .; v_call: TRBV6-1; d_call: TRBD1; cdr3_nt: TGTGCCAGCAGTGGGTCCCGGGACAGGGGGCCGGCGGGCTCCTACAATGAGCAGTTCTTC; cdr3_aa: CASSGSRDRGPAGSYNEQFF
j_call: TRBJ1-1; clone_size: .; v_call: TRBV19; d_call: .; cdr3_nt: TGTGCCAGTAGTATCAGGGGTAAGAACACTGAAGCTTTCTTT; cdr3_aa: CASSIRGKNTEAFF
j_call: TRBJ2-3; clone_size: .; v_call: TRBV7-2; d_call: TRBD2; cdr3_nt: TGTGCCAGCAGCACTAGCGGGGGGTACGATACGCAGTATTTT; cdr3_aa: CASSTSGGYDTQYF
j_call: TRBJ1-1; clone_size: few; v_call: TRBV7-2; d_call: TRBD1; cdr3_nt: TGTGCCAGCAGTCGGGACAGGGGGAACACTGAAGCTTTCTTT; cdr3_aa: CASSRDRGNTEAFF
j_call: TRBJ2-7; clone_size: .; v_call: TRBV7-2; d_call: .; cdr3_nt: TGTGCCAGCAGCTTAGCCCACAGTGGCGAGCAGTACTTC; cdr3_aa: CASSLAHSGEQYF
j_call: TRBJ1-3; clone_size: .; v_call: TRBV13; d_call: TRBD1; cdr3_nt: TGTGCCAGCAGCTCCCGACTAGGGACAGGCAAGGGAAACACCATATATTTT; cdr3_aa: CASSSRLGTGKGNTIYF
j_call: TRBJ1-1; clone_size: .; v_call: TRBV28; d_call: .; cdr3_nt: TGTGCCAGCAGGGGGCGGGGCAGGGACGATGAAGCTTTCTTT; cdr3_aa: CASRGRGRDDEAFF
j_call: TRBJ2-3; clone_size: once; v_call: TRBV4-3; d_call: TRBD2; cdr3_nt: TGCGCCAGCAGCCAAGAAGGAATGACTAGCGGGGGGGCCAGTACAGATACGCAGTATTTT; cdr3_aa: CASSQEGMTSGGASTDTQYF
j_call: TRBJ2-3; clone_size: .; v_call: TRBV5-1; d_call: TRBD1; cdr3_nt: TGCGCCAGCAGCACCGACCCGGGACAGGGCACAGATACGCAGTATTTT; cdr3_aa: CASSTDPGQGTDTQYF
j_call: TRBJ1-5; clone_size: .; v_call: TRBV7-2; d_call: TRBD1; cdr3_nt: TGTGCCAGCAGCTTGGGACAGAACAATCAGCCCCAGCATTTT; cdr3_aa: CASSLGQNNQPQHF
j_call: TRBJ2-3; clone_size: .; v_call: TRBV2; d_call: TRBD2; cdr3_nt: TGTGCCAGCAGTGAGCTTATAGCGGGGGGGCAAGATACGCAGTATTTT; cdr3_aa: CASSELIAGGQDTQYF
j_call: TRBJ2-1; clone_size: .; v_call: TRBV14; d_call: TRBD2; cdr3_nt: TGTGCCAGCAGCCCTTTTGGACTAGCGGGGGGGATCAATGAGCAGTTCTTC; cdr3_aa: CASSPFGLAGGINEQFF
j_call: TRBJ1-5; clone_size: .; v_call: TRBV19; d_call: .; cdr3_nt: TGTGCCAGTAGTTGGCAGAGCAATCAGCCCCAGCATTTT; cdr3_aa: CASSWQSNQPQHF
j_call: TRBJ1-2; clone_size: .; v_call: TRBV19; d_call: .; cdr3_nt: TGTGCCAGTACCTCCGCGGCCACTAGGGGCTACACCTTC; cdr3_aa: CASTSAATRGYTF
j_call: TRBJ2-3; clone_size: .; v_call: TRBV5-5; d_call: .; cdr3_nt: TGTGCCAGCAGCTTGGATCCAGGGTCAGATACGCAGTATTTT; cdr3_aa: CASSLDPGSDTQYF
j_call: TRBJ1-5; clone_size: .; v_call: TRBV7-9; d_call: .; cdr3_nt: TGTGCCATCGGGGGTGGGAGCAATCAGCCCCAGCATTTT; cdr3_aa: CAIGGGSNQPQHF
j_call: TRBJ2-5; clone_size: .; v_call: TRBV6-2/TRBV6-3; d_call: .; cdr3_nt: TGTGCCAGCAGTTCAAGGGGCGATGAGGAGACCCAGTACTTC; cdr3_aa: CASSSRGDEETQYF
j_call: TRBJ2-1; clone_size: .; v_call: TRBV4-1; d_call: TRBD2; cdr3_nt: TGCGCCAGCAGCCAAATCGGACGGGGGGAGAACAATGAGCAGTTCTTC; cdr3_aa: CASSQIGRGENNEQFF
j_call: TRBJ1-6; clone_size: few; v_call: TRBV6-5; d_call: TRBD1; cdr3_nt: TGTGCCAGCAGTTACCGGGACAGGGGTAATTCACCCCTCCACTTT; cdr3_aa: CASSYRDRGNSPLHF
j_call: TRBJ1-3; clone_size: .; v_call: TRBV5-8; d_call: .; cdr3_nt: TGTGCCAGCAGCTTGCGGGTCCTCAACTCTGGAAACACCATATATTTT; cdr3_aa: CASSLRVLNSGNTIYF
j_call: TRBJ2-3; clone_size: .; v_call: TRBV5-4; d_call: TRBD2; cdr3_nt: TGTGCCAGCAGCTTGGCCGGGGGGAGAGATACGCAGTATTTT; cdr3_aa: CASSLAGGRDTQYF
j_call: TRBJ2-7; clone_size: once; v_call: TRBV5-1; d_call: TRBD1; cdr3_nt: TGCGCCAGCAGCTTGTCCCCCGGGACAGGGAGCTCCTACGAGCAGTACTTC; cdr3_aa: CASSLSPGTGSSYEQYF
j_call: TRBJ2-1; clone_size: .; v_call: TRBV5-1; d_call: TRBD2; cdr3_nt: TGCGCCAGCAGCCCTCGCCTCGGGACTAGCGGGGATGAGCAGTTCTTC; cdr3_aa: CASSPRLGTSGDEQFF
j_call: TRBJ2-4; clone_size: .; v_call: TRBV23-1; d_call: .; cdr3_nt: TGCGCCAGCAGCCTGGACAGCCCGGTAGCCAAAAACATTCAGTACTTC; cdr3_aa: CASSLDSPVAKNIQYF
j_call: TRBJ1-4; clone_size: .; v_call: TRBV25-1; d_call: .; cdr3_nt: TGTGCCAGCAGTGAAGTTTTACAGGGACGCAATGAAAAACTGTTTTTT; cdr3_aa: CASSEVLQGRNEKLFF
j_call: TRBJ1-2; clone_size: .; v_call: TRBV7-9; d_call: TRBD1; cdr3_nt: TGTGCCAGCAGCTCACAGACAGGGTCCCACTATGGCTACACCTTC; cdr3_aa: CASSSQTGSHYGYTF
j_call: TRBJ1-6; clone_size: .; v_call: TRBV4-3; d_call: .; cdr3_nt: TGCGCCAGCAGCCAAAAGTATCCAGCGAGCTCCTATAATTCACCCCTCCACTTT; cdr3_aa: CASSQKYPASSYNSPLHF
j_call: TRBJ1-4; clone_size: .; v_call: TRBV6-1; d_call: .; cdr3_nt: TGTGCCAGCAGTGAAATCTTGGGAGGGGAAAAACTGTTTTTT; cdr3_aa: CASSEILGGEKLFF
j_call: TRBJ1-2; clone_size: .; v_call: TRBV27; d_call: .; cdr3_nt: TGTGCCAGCAGTTTCCCCGGGGGGGCTGGCTACACCTTC; cdr3_aa: CASSFPGGAGYTF
j_call: TRBJ1-4; clone_size: .; v_call: TRBV15; d_call: TRBD1; cdr3_nt: TGTGCCTCCCGAGAAGTGGACAGGGGCGTGAAAAAACTGTTTTTT; cdr3_aa: CASREVDRGVKKLFF
j_call: TRBJ2-5; clone_size: .; v_call: TRBV9; d_call: TRBD2; cdr3_nt: TGTGCCAGCAGCGTAGGGAGCGGGGAAGAGACCCAGTACTTC; cdr3_aa: CASSVGSGEETQYF
j_call: TRBJ2-2; clone_size: .; v_call: TRBV20-1; d_call: .; cdr3_nt: TGCAGTGCAATGCGGACCGGGGAGCTGTTTTTT; cdr3_aa: CSAMRTGELFF
j_call: TRBJ1-5; clone_size: few; v_call: TRBV4-3; d_call: .; cdr3_nt: TGCGCCAGCAGCCAAGGATCGTCAGGCAATCAGCCCCAGCATTTT; cdr3_aa: CASSQGSSGNQPQHF
j_call: TRBJ1-2; clone_size: .; v_call: TRBV4-3; d_call: TRBD1; cdr3_nt: TGCGCCAGCAGCCAAGGGGACAGGTCAAACTATGGCTACACCTTC; cdr3_aa: CASSQGDRSNYGYTF
j_call: TRBJ2-3; clone_size: .; v_call: TRBV4-3; d_call: TRBD1; cdr3_nt: TGCGCCAGCAGCCAAACACAGGGGAGCACAGATACGCAGTATTTT; cdr3_aa: CASSQTQGSTDTQYF
j_call: TRBJ1-5; clone_size: .; v_call: TRBV5-6; d_call: TRBD1; cdr3_nt: TGTGCCAGCAGCTCCCGGGACAGGGTGGAGAGGGCCCAGCATTTT; cdr3_aa: CASSSRDRVERAQHF
j_call: TRBJ2-5; clone_size: .; v_call: TRBV6-5; d_call: .; cdr3_nt: TGTGCCAGCAGCGTCCTGGGGCCCCAGTACTTC; cdr3_aa: CASSVLGPQYF
j_call: TRBJ1-1; clone_size: few; v_call: TRBV7-2; d_call: .; cdr3_nt: TGTGCCAGCAGCTTACACGGGGGGAACACTGAAGCTTTCTTT; cdr3_aa: CASSLHGGNTEAFF
j_call: TRBJ1-3; clone_size: .; v_call: TRBV7-2; d_call: TRBD1; cdr3_nt: TGTGCCAGCAGCCAGCGACAGGGTTCGGGAAACACCATATATTTT; cdr3_aa: CASSQRQGSGNTIYF
j_call: TRBJ1-2; clone_size: .; v_call: TRBV6-6; d_call: TRBD1; cdr3_nt: TGTGCCAGCCGGACAGGGGGCTTTGTCTATGGCTACACCTTC; cdr3_aa: CASRTGGFVYGYTF
j_call: TRBJ2-2; clone_size: .; v_call: TRBV6-1; d_call: .; cdr3_nt: TGTGCCAGCAGTGAAGGGCCCACGAACACCGGGGAGCTGTTTTTT; cdr3_aa: CASSEGPTNTGELFF
j_call: TRBJ1-1; clone_size: .; v_call: TRBV5-1; d_call: TRBD1; cdr3_nt: TGCGCCAGCAGCTCCGAACCGACAGGGTCGAACACTGAAGCTTTCTTT; cdr3_aa: CASSSEPTGSNTEAFF
j_call: TRBJ1-5; clone_size: .; v_call: TRBV4-2; d_call: TRBD1; cdr3_nt: TGTGCCAGCAGCCAAGATCTTGGACAGGGGGCGCAGCTAGCCCAGCATTTT; cdr3_aa: CASSQDLGQGAQLAQHF
j_call: TRBJ1-6; clone_size: .; v_call: TRBV9; d_call: .; cdr3_nt: TGTGCCAGCAGCGTAGGGAGAACACTCAATTCACCCCTCCACTTT; cdr3_aa: CASSVGRTLNSPLHF
j_call: TRBJ1-3; clone_size: .; v_call: TRBV5-1; d_call: TRBD1; cdr3_nt: TGCGCCAGCAGCTTGGGGATCGACAGGGGGTCTGGAAACACCATATATTTT; cdr3_aa: CASSLGIDRGSGNTIYF
j_call: TRBJ1-5; clone_size: .; v_call: TRBV6-5; d_call: .; cdr3_nt: TGTGCCAGCATGAGAGGGGGATGGAGCAATCAGCCCCAGCATTTT; cdr3_aa: CASMRGGWSNQPQHF
j_call: TRBJ1-4; clone_size: once; v_call: TRBV6-6; d_call: TRBD1; cdr3_nt: TGTGCCAGCAGTTACGGACAGGGGGCATATGGTGAAAAACTGTTTTTT; cdr3_aa: CASSYGQGAYGEKLFF
j_call: TRBJ1-1; clone_size: few; v_call: TRBV2; d_call: TRBD1; cdr3_nt: TGTGCCAGCAATGGCAGGGGGGATGAACGAGCTTTCTTT; cdr3_aa: CASNGRGDERAFF